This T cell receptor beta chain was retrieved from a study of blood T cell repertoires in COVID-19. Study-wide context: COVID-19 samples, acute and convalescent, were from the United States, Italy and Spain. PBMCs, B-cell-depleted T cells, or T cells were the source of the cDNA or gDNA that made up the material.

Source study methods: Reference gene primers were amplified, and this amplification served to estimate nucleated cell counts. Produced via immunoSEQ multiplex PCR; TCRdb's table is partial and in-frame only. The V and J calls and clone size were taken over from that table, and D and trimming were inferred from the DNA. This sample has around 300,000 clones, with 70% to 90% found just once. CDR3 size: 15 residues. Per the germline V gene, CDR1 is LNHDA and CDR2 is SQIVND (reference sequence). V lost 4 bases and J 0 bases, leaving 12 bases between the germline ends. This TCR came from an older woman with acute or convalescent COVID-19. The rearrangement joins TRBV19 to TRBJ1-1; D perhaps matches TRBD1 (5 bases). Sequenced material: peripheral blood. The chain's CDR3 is CASSTGGVLNTEAFF. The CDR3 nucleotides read TGTGCCAGTAGTACCGGAGGGGTATTGAACACTGAAGCTTTCTTT.